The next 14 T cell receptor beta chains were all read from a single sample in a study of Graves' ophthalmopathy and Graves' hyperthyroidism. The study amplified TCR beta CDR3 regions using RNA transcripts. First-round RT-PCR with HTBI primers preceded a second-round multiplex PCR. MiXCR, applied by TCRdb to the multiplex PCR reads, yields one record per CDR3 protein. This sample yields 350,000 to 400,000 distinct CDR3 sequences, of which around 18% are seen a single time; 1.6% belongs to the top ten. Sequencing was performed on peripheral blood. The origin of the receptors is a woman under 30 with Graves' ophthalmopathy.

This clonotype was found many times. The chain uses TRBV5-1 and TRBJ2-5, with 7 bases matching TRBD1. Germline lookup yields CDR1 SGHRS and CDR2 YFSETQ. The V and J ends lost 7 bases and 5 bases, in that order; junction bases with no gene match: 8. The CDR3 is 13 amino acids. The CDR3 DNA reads TGCGCCAGCGCCGGGACAGAGGGGGAGACCCAGTACTTC. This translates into CASAGTEGETQYF.

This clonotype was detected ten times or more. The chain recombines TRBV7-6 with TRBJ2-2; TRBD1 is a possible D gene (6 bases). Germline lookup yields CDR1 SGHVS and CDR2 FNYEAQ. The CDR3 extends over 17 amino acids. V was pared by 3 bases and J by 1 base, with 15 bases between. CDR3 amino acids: CASSFPRGQGNTGELFF. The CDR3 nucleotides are TGTGCCAGCAGCTTCCCTAGGGGACAAGGGAACACCGGGGAGCTGTTTTTT.

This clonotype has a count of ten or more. The chain's CDR3 is CASRPRGNGETQYF. The CDR3 bases are TGTGCCAGCAGACCCCGGGGGAATGGAGAGACCCAGTACTTC. The chain uses TRBV12-3 or TRBV12-4 and TRBJ2-5, with a weak D call TRBD2 (6 bases). The CDR3 covers 14 residues. Trimming took 6 bases from V and 4 from J, leaving 15 bases between them.

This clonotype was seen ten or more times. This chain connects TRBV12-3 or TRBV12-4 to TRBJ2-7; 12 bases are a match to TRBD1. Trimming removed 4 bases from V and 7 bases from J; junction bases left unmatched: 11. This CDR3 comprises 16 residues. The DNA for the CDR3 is TGTGCCAGCAGTTCCCCCACGGGACAGGGGGCGAGGGAGCAGTACTTC. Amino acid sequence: CASSSPTGQGAREQYF.

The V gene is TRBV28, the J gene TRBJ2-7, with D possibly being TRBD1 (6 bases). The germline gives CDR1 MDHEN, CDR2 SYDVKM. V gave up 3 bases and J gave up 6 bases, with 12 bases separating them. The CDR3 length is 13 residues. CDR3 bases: TGTGCCAGCAGTTTGCCCCCGACAGGCGAGCAGTACTTC. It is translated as CASSLPPTGEQYF.

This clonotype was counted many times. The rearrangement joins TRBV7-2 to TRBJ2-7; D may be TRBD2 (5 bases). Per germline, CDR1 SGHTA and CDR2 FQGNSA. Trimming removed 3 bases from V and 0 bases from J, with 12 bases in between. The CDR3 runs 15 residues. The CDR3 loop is CASSFMRAASYEQYF. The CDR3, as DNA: TGTGCCAGCAGCTTTATGCGGGCCGCCTCCTACGAGCAGTACTTC.

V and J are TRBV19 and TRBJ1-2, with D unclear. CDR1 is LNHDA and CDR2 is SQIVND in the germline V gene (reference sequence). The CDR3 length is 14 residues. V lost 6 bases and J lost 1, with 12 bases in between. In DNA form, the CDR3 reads TGTGCCAGTAGCGATGGGGATATTAACTATGGCTACACCTTC. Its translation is CASSDGDINYGYTF. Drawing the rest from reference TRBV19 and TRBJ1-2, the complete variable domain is DGGITQSPKYLFRKEGQNVTLSCEQNLNHDAMYWYRQDPGQGLRLIYYSQIVNDFQKGDIAEGYSVSREKKESFPLTVTSAQKNPTAFYLCASSDGDINYGYTFGSGTRLTVV.

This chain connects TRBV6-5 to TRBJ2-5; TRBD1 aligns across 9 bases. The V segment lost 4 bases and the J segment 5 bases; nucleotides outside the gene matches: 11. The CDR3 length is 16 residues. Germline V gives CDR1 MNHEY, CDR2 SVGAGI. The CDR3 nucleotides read TGTGCCAGCAGTTTTCGGACAGGGGTTGAAGGGGAGACCCAGTACTTC. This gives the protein CASSFRTGVEGETQYF.

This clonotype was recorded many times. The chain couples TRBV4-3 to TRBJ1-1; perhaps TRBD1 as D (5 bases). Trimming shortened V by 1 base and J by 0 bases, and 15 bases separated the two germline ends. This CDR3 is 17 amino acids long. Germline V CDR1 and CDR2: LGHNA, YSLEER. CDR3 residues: CASSQVRKGPMNTEAFF. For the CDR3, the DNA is TGCGCCAGCAGCCAAGTTCGGAAGGGACCCATGAACACTGAAGCTTTCTTT.

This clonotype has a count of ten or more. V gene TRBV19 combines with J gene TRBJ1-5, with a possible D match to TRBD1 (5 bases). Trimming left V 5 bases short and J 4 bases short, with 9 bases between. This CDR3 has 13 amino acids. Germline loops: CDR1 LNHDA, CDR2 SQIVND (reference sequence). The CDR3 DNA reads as TGTGCCAGTAGTGGGGCAGGTAATCAGCCCCAGCATTTT. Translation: CASSGAGNQPQHF.

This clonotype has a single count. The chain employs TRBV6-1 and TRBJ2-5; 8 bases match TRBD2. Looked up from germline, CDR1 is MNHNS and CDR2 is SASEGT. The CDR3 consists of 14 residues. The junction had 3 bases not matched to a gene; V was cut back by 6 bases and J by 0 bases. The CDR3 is CASRTSANQETQYF. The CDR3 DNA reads TGTGCCAGCAGGACTAGCGCCAACCAAGAGACCCAGTACTTC.

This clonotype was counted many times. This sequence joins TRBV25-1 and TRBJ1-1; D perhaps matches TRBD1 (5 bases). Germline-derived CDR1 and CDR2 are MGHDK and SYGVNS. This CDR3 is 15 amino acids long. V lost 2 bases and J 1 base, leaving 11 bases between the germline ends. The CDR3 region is CASSERDDENTEAFF. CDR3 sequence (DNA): TGTGCCAGCAGTGAACGGGACGACGAGAACACTGAAGCTTTCTTT. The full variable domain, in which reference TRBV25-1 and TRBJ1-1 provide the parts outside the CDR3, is EADIYQTPRYLVIGTGKKITLECSQTMGHDKMYWYQQDPGMELHLIHYSYGVNSTEKGDLSSESTVSRIRTEHFPLTLESARPSHTSQYLCASSERDDENTEAFFGQGTRLTVV.

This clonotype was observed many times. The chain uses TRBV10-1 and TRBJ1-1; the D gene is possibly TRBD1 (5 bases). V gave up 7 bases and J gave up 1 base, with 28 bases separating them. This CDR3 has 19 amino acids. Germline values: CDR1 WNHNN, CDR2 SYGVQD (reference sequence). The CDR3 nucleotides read TGCGCCAGCAATATCCCTCGGGGCAGGAAGAAGCTTAGGAACACTGAAGCTTTCTTT. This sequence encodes CASNIPRGRKKLRNTEAFF.

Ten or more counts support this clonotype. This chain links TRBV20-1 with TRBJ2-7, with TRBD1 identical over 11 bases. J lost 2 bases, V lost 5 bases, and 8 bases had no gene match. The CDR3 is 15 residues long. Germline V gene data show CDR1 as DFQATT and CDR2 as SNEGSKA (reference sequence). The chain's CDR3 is CSAGPGGQGAYEQYF. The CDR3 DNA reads TGCAGTGCTGGACCAGGGGGACAGGGGGCCTACGAGCAGTACTTC.